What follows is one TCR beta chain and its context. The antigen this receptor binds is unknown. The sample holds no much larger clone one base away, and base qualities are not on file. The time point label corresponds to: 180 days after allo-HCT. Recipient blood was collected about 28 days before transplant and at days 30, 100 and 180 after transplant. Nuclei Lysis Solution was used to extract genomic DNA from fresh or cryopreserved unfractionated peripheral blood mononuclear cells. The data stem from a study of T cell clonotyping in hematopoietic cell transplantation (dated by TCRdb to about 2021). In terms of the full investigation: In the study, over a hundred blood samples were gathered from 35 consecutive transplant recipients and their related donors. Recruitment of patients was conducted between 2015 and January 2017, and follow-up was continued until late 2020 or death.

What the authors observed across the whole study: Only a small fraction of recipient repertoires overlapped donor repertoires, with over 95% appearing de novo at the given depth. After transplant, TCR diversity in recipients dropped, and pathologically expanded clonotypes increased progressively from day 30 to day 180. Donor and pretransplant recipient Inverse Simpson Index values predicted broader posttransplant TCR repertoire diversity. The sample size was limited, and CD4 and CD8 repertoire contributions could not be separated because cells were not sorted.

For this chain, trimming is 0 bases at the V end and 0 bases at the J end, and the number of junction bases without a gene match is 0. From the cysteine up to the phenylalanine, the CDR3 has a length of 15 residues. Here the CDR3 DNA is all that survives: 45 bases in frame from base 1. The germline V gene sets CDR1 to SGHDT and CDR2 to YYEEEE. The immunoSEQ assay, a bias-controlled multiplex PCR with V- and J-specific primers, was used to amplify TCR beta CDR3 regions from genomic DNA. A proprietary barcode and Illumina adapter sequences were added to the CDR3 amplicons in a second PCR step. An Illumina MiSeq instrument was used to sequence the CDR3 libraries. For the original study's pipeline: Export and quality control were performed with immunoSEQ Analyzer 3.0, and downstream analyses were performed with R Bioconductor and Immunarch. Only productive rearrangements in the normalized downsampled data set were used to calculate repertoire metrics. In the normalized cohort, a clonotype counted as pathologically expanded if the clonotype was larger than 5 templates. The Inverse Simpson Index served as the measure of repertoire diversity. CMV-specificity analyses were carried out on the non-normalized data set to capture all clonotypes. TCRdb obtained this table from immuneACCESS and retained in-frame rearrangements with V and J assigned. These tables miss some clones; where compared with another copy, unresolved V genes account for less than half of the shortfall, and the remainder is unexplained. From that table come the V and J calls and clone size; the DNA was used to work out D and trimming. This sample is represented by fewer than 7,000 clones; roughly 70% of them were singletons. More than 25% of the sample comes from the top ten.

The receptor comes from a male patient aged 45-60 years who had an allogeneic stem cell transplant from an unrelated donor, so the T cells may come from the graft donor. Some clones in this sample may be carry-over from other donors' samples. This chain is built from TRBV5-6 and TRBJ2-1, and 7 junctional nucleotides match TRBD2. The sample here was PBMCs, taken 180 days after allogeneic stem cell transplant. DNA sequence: TGTGCCAGCAGCTTGGGGGGGGGCTCCTACAATGAGCAGTTCTTC. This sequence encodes CASSLGGGSYNEQFF.